These 21 T cell receptor beta chains were all obtained from the same sample, sequenced in a study of early T cells in non-severe SARS-CoV-2 infection. From the 5' RACE reads, TCRdb called clonotypes with MiXCR, one entry per CDR3 protein. This table holds about 97,000 distinct CDR3 sequences, approximately 10% found once. The sequencing used whole blood, collected at baseline. The receptors here all came from an adult who was a healthcare worker with PCR-confirmed SARS-CoV-2 infection or an uninfected control (not recorded which).

Many counts were recorded for this clonotype. V usage is TRBV4-3 and J usage is TRBJ2-2, with D tentatively TRBD2 (6 bases). Germline CDR1 and CDR2: LGHNA and YSLEER. V was cut by 3 bases and J by 4 bases, with 18 bases left in between. This CDR3 contains 17 residues. CDR3 region: CASSQGKAGRVTGELFF. The CDR3 DNA reads TGCGCCAGCAGCCAGGGGAAGGCGGGACGGGTCACCGGGGAGCTGTTTTTT.

This clonotype has more than one count but fewer than ten. The rearrangement links TRBV25-1 to TRBJ1-4; a possible D gene is TRBD1 (5 bases). The V end lost 7 bases, the J end lost 4 bases, and 13 bases lay between the germline ends. The CDR3 is 14 amino acids. The germline V gene has CDR1 MGHDK and CDR2 SYGVNS. CDR3 sequence: CASNPGRNNEKLFF. CDR3 nucleotide sequence: TGTGCCAGCAACCCGGGACGGAATAATGAAAAACTGTTTTTT.

The chain is built from TRBV24-1 and TRBJ2-3, with 9 bases identical to TRBD2. Germline V gene data show CDR1 as KGHDR and CDR2 as SFDVKD. V lost 0 bases and J lost 6; bases outside the gene matches: 12. This CDR3 is built from 18 residues. The CDR3 sequence: CATSDLDSSGGPLDTQYF. The DNA for the CDR3 is TGTGCCACCAGTGATTTGGACTCAAGCGGGGGGCCATTGGATACGCAGTATTTT.

This clonotype was seen many times. This chain uses TRBV6-2 or TRBV6-3 with TRBJ2-2; no firm D call. Germline CDR1 is MNHEY and CDR2 is SVGEGT. The CDR3 consists of 13 residues. V lost 2 bases and J lost 9, with 10 bases in between. CDR3 sequence reads: CASSYPLPRELFF. Here the CDR3 DNA reads TGTGCCAGCAGTTACCCTCTACCCCGGGAGCTGTTTTTT.

V gene TRBV7-8 combines with J gene TRBJ2-7; D not resolved. Trimming took 0 bases from V and 4 from J, leaving 16 bases between them. Looked up from germline, CDR1 is SGHVS and CDR2 is FQNEAQ. The CDR3 totals 16 residues. The CDR3 region is CASSLASATQRYEQYF. Here the CDR3 DNA reads TGTGCCAGCAGCTTAGCCTCCGCCACCCAGAGGTACGAGCAGTACTTC.

In its sample, this clonotype was seen a few times. The chain recombines TRBV6-1 with TRBJ2-3; possible D gene TRBD2, 6 bases. Trimming left V 7 bases short and J 4 bases short, with 9 bases between. Germline V gives CDR1 MNHNS, CDR2 SASEGT. The CDR3 is made up of 12 amino acids. The CDR3 reads CASMDYSDTQYF. The CDR3 DNA is TGTGCCAGCATGGACTATTCAGATACGCAGTATTTT.

This clonotype was counted many times. The V gene is TRBV29-1, the J gene TRBJ1-2, with unresolved D. This CDR3 has 11 amino acids. The V end lost 5 bases, the J end lost 3 bases, and 7 bases lay between the germline ends. Germline CDR1 and CDR2: SQVTM and ANQGSEA. The CDR3 DNA is TGCAGCGTTCGTAGGGACTATGGCTACACCTTC. Its protein is CSVRRDYGYTF.

In nucleotides, the CDR3 is TGCGCCAGCAGCCTCATGTACGACCTAGCGGGAGTAGGCAATGAGCAGTTCTTC. This gives the protein CASSLMYDLAGVGNEQFF. This chain joins TRBV5-1 and TRBJ2-1; the match to TRBD2 covers 10 bases. Germline CDR1 and CDR2: SGHRS and YFSETQ. This CDR3 has 18 residues. With 4 bases clipped from V and 6 bases from J, the junction kept 16 bases outside the gene matches.

This clonotype has a count of ten or more. This chain connects TRBV7-2 to TRBJ2-7; 13 bases line up with TRBD2. Germline V gives CDR1 SGHTA, CDR2 FQGNSA. The CDR3 loop spans 16 amino acids. The V segment lost 5 bases and the J segment 3 bases; nucleotides outside the gene matches: 7. CDR3 DNA sequence: TGTGCCAGCAGCCTAGAGGGACTAGCGGGGAGCTACGAGCAGTACTTC. Translating gives CASSLEGLAGSYEQYF. The full variable domain, with the rest looked up from reference TRBV7-2 and TRBJ2-7, is GAGVSQSPSNKVTEKGKDVELRCDPISGHTALYWYRQSLGQGLEFLIYFQGNSAPDKSGLPSDRFSAERTGGSVSTLTIQRTQQEDSAVYLCASSLEGLAGSYEQYFGPGTRLTVT.

This clonotype has more than one count but fewer than ten. This chain joins TRBV19 and TRBJ2-1; 12 bases are a match to TRBD1. With V trimmed by 4 bases and J by 9 bases, 4 bases remained unmatched. This CDR3 is built from 14 residues. The germline V gene encodes CDR1 LNHDA and CDR2 SQIVND (reference sequence). CDR3 nucleotide sequence: TGTGCCAGTAGTAAGGGACAGGGGGCTGGTGAGCAGTTCTTC. Amino acid sequence: CASSKGQGAGEQFF.

This chain uses TRBV6-1 with TRBJ1-1, with no clear D. The V gene lost 7 bases and the J gene lost 4 bases, with 19 bases spanning the gap. The length of the CDR3 is 15 residues. CDR1 MNHNS and CDR2 SASEGT come from the germline V gene. The CDR3 nucleotides read TGTGCCAGCACCAAGAGGGCCCAGGTGGGCACTGAAGCTTTCTTT. Amino acids: CASTKRAQVGTEAFF.

This clonotype was seen a handful of times. The rearrangement links TRBV28 to TRBJ1-2, with D unclear. Germline CDR1 reads MDHEN; CDR2 reads SYDVKM. This CDR3 is built from 14 residues. V was pared by 6 bases and J by 0 bases, with 11 bases between. DNA for the CDR3: TGTGCCAGCAGGGTTGACGGGGCTAACTATGGCTACACCTTC. Its protein product is CASRVDGANYGYTF.

In its sample, this clonotype was seen a few times. CDR3 protein: CASSPGLNQPQHF. For the CDR3, the DNA is TGTGCCAGCAGCCCGGGCCTTAATCAGCCCCAGCATTTT. V and J are TRBV11-1 and TRBJ1-5; D gene uncertain. V was trimmed by 5 bases and J by 4 bases, leaving 9 bases between them. This CDR3 comprises 13 residues. Germline assignment: CDR1 SGHAT and CDR2 FQDESV (reference sequence).

In DNA, the CDR3 is TGCAGCACTCGGGACAGGGGTGGAAGAGAGACCCAGTACTTC. Its translation: CSTRDRGGRETQYF. J is TRBJ2-5 and V is TRBV29-1; 10 positions match TRBD1. Germline V gene data show CDR1 as SQVTM and CDR2 as ANQGSEA. Germline trimming cut 8 bases from V and 4 bases from J; bases unmatched to any gene: 10. The CDR3 extends over 14 amino acids.

This clonotype was recorded many times. V and J are TRBV6-5 and TRBJ1-1, with no clear D. V lost 2 bases and J lost 2, with 6 bases in between. Germline assignment: CDR1 MNHEY and CDR2 SVGAGI. The CDR3 runs to 13 residues. Written as DNA, the CDR3 is TGTGCCAGCAGTTACGCAGTTAACACTGAAGCTTTCTTT. Residues: CASSYAVNTEAFF.

The table lists this clonotype with many counts. V and J are TRBV2 and TRBJ2-7, with 7 positions matching TRBD2. The CDR3 length is 15 residues. Germline assignment: CDR1 SNHLY and CDR2 FYNNEI. Germline trimming cut 6 bases from V and 0 bases from J; bases unmatched to any gene: 8. The CDR3 region is CASSLAGTNSYEQYF. In DNA, the CDR3 is TGTGCCAGCAGCCTGGCCGGGACTAACTCCTACGAGCAGTACTTC.

This chain uses TRBV20-1 with TRBJ2-3; D is possibly TRBD2 (7 bases). Germline V lookup: CDR1 DFQATT, CDR2 SNEGSKA (reference sequence). Trimming removed 6 bases from V and 1 base from J, with 17 bases in between. The CDR3 sequence is 15 residues long. CDR3 DNA sequence: TGCAGTGCCCAAGGGGGGGCGGTAGGCACAGATACGCAGTATTTT. It translates to CSAQGGAVGTDTQYF.

Details on this clonotype: This may come from a read error, since a much larger clone is one base off. This chain links TRBV6-2 or TRBV6-3 with TRBJ2-3; D is uncertain. The CDR3 is 13 amino acids. CDR1 is MNHEY, CDR2 SVGEGT, per germline. CDR3 nucleotide sequence: TGTGTCAGCAGTTACGACAGCACAGATACGCAGTATTTT. This gives the protein CVSSYDSTDTQYF.

The chain employs TRBV7-9 and TRBJ1-2, with 9 bases matching TRBD1. V was pared by 3 bases and J by 6 bases, with 8 bases of the junction left unmatched. The CDR3 is 15 amino acids. The germline V gene has CDR1 SEHNR and CDR2 FQNEAQ (reference sequence). As DNA, the CDR3 is TGTGCCAGCAGCTTTGCCCGGACAGGGGTAAATGGCTACACCTTC. The encoded protein is CASSFARTGVNGYTF.

V usage is TRBV15 and J usage is TRBJ1-1; D gene uncertain. There are 13 residues in the CDR3. Trimming stripped 0 bases from V and 7 bases from J, with 9 bases between. CDR1 LNHNV and CDR2 YYDKDF come from the germline V gene (reference sequence). The CDR3 protein is CATSRENGIEAFF. For the CDR3, the DNA is TGTGCCACCAGCAGAGAGAATGGGATTGAAGCTTTCTTT. Drawing the rest from reference TRBV15 and TRBJ1-1, the complete variable domain is DAMVIQNPRYQVTQFGKPVTLSCSQTLNHNVMYWYQQKSSQAPKLLFHYYDKDFNNEADTPDNFQSRRPNTSFCFLDIRSPGLGDTAMYLCATSRENGIEAFFGQGTRLTVV.

In regard to this clonotype: Germline and junction disagree at one end, which may indicate a read error. The V call is TRBV11-2, the J call TRBJ2-3, with a tentative D call TRBD2 (6 bases). The CDR3 runs 13 residues. Germline CDR1 is SGHAT and CDR2 is FQNNGV. CDR3 protein: CVSSVRDSDTQYF. CDR3 bases: TGTGTCAGCAGCGTACGGGACTCAGATACGCAGTATTTT.